Sequencing of this T cell receptor (beta chain) was carried out in a study of cytomegalovirus exposure and HLA in healthy donors. General observations from the study: Subsequent analysis found a tendency for first-cohort TCR clusters to co-occur within the 120 validation repertoires. TCR beta chains numbering some 150 were designated cytomegalovirus-associated.

With regard to this clone: Its cognate antigen is unknown.

The CDR3 length is 16 residues. Trimming took 5 bases from V and 1 from J; bases not matched to a gene: 10. Germline CDR1 reads MDHEN; CDR2 reads SYDVKM. Repertoires were generated with immunoSEQ multiplex PCR, while TCRdb's copy carries only in-frame clones and drops some. Counted here are roughly 270,000 clones, roughly 90% occurring once; the ten biggest clones make up over 0.85%. The origin of this receptor is a woman younger than 30 in good health and CMV-seronegative. The V call is TRBV28, the J call TRBJ1-2; 7 positions agree with TRBD1. Sequencing input: PBMCs. The CDR3 here is CASSRPLGQLNYGYTF. Written as DNA, the CDR3 is TGTGCCAGCAGTCGCCCCCTGGGACAGCTTAACTATGGCTACACCTTC.